The clone carrying this T cell receptor (beta chain) has at least ten counts. The read ends 3 residues before the CDR3 terminus; that terminus is restored from the germline J gene. This table comes from immunoSEQ multiplex PCR, and its TCRdb copy is limited to in-frame clones, with some not included. There are 40,000 to 50,000 clones in the sample, none observed a single time. This entry is derived from a study of T cell clonality in common variable immunodeficiency. CDR1 DFQATT and CDR2 SNEGSKA come from the germline V gene (reference sequence). The trim removed 6 bases at V and 6 bases at J, leaving 5 bases unmatched. The CDR3 has 13 residues.

The sequenced material came from peripheral blood mononuclear cells. This clonotype originated in a person between 18 and 75 years old in good health. The rearrangement uses TRBV20-1 and TRBJ2-4; 10 bases agree with TRBD1. CDR3 amino acids: CSAYDRGLNIQYF. Incomplete CDR3 DNA: TGCAGTGCCTATGACAGGGGGCTAAACATT.